This TCR beta chain appears in the sequencing data of a study of CD8 T cells in Susac syndrome. About the research overall: Among sequenced Susac syndrome patients, about 6 had active disease and about 8 were in remission.

The study's findings and limits: Expansion of clones was not seen in the CD4+ T cell repertoires of Susac syndrome.

When the RNA was reverse transcribed, random hexamers were used with an input of about 0.5 to 1 ug. MiXCR was run by TCRdb on the immunoSEQ multiplex PCR reads, yielding one entry per CDR3 protein. The sample lists some 160,000 distinct CDR3 sequences; almost 96% were seen once. On this clonotype itself: Its antigen is unidentified.

In Susac syndrome patients, recently defined diagnostic criteria for definite or probable disease were met. V shed 0 bases and J shed 3 bases, with 16 bases lying between them. Germline V lookup: CDR1 SGDLS, CDR2 YYNGEE. The CDR3 has 16 amino acids. The sequenced material came from CD4+ T cells from PBMCs. The V call is TRBV9, the J call TRBJ2-7; possible D gene TRBD2, 6 bases. The receptor was isolated from a human donor with Susac syndrome. This CDR3 reads CASSVGVTQGLYEQYF. CDR3 DNA: TGTGCCAGCAGCGTAGGCGTGACTCAGGGACTCTACGAGCAGTACTTC.